Listed below are T cell receptor beta chains from one sample, sequenced in a study of T cell repertoires in cytomegalovirus infection. TCRdb processed the reads anew with MiXCR; each CDR3 protein has one entry. The table records 250,000 to 300,000 distinct CDR3 sequences, around 25% of them present only once. The sample taken for sequencing was PBMCs. The source of these receptors is a human donor in good health (CMV status not recorded). Some clones in this sample may be carry-over from other donors' samples. The CDR3 runs from the conserved cysteine through the conserved F or W. The D gene is left open where the match is weak. Size is stated for part of the rows, as once, few or many counts, or as a class when the clone is expanded.

clone size	V gene	J gene	D gene	CDR3 DNA	CDR3 protein
NA	TRBV29-1	TRBJ2-3	NA	TGCAGCGTTGGTTGGCGAAACACAGATACGCAGTATTTT	CSVGWRNTDTQYF
many	TRBV28	TRBJ2-2	TRBD2	TGTGCCAGCAGTTCAGCGGGAGAAAACACCGGGGAGCTGTTTTTT	CASSSAGENTGELFF
many	TRBV7-8	TRBJ1-1	NA	TGTGCCAGCAGCGGACAGCCGAACACTGAAGCTTTCTTT	CASSGQPNTEAFF
NA	TRBV5-1	TRBJ2-7	NA	TGCGCCAGCAGCTATCAACAGGGATCGGGAGAGCAGTACTTC	CASSYQQGSGEQYF
few	TRBV5-1	TRBJ1-5	NA	TGCGCCAGCAGCTTCTCCGGGACGGATAATCAGCCCCAGCATTTT	CASSFSGTDNQPQHF
few	TRBV7-7	TRBJ2-5	NA	TGTGCTAGCAGCCCCCTTACGGGCCACCAAGAGACCCAGTACTTC	CASSPLTGHQETQYF
NA	TRBV12-3/TRBV12-4	TRBJ2-7	NA	TGTGCCAGCAGCCGCGGTGAGGGGCGCGATCAGTACTTC	CASSRGEGRDQYF
NA	TRBV12-3/TRBV12-4	TRBJ1-3	NA	TGTGCCAGCAGTTTTATGGCGGGAAACACCATATATTTT	CASSFMAGNTIYF
few	TRBV7-2	TRBJ2-5	NA	TGTGCCAGCAGCTTCGAGTGGGGGGAGACCCAGTACTTC	CASSFEWGETQYF
many	TRBV7-6	TRBJ2-3	NA	TGTGCCAGCAGCCAGAGGACAGATACGCAGTATTTT	CASSQRTDTQYF
many	TRBV7-8	TRBJ1-5	NA	TGTGCCAGCGCCGCGGGGGGGTTTAACCAGCCCCAGCATTTT	CASAAGGFNQPQHF
NA	TRBV7-9	TRBJ2-7	NA	TGTGCCAGCAGCTACGGGAAGCTCTACGAGCAGTACTTC	CASSYGKLYEQYF
many	TRBV28	TRBJ1-6	NA	TGTGCCAGCAGTTTATATAATTCACCCCTCCACTTT	CASSLYNSPLHF
many	TRBV19	TRBJ2-6	NA	TGTGCCAGTAGCCCGGGGGACAGCCCAAGCGTCCTGACTTTC	CASSPGDSPSVLTF
NA	TRBV6-2/TRBV6-3	TRBJ2-4	TRBD1	TGTGCCAGCAGACAAGGGACAGGGGGATTCCAAAACATTCAGTACTTC	CASRQGTGGFQNIQYF
NA	TRBV24-1	TRBJ2-2	NA	TGTGCCACCAGTGAGTCGGGACGGATTAACACCGGGGAGCTGTTTTTT	CATSESGRINTGELFF
many	TRBV7-2	TRBJ1-1	NA	TGTGCCAGCAGCTTAGGGGCAGGGAGCCACACTGAAGCTTTCTTT	CASSLGAGSHTEAFF
few	TRBV7-9	TRBJ1-3	NA	TGTGCCAGCAGCCCGGGGACGAACTCTGGAAACACCATATATTTT	CASSPGTNSGNTIYF
NA	TRBV19	TRBJ2-1	TRBD1	TGTGCCAGTAGTATAATCGGGACAGGGGAGAATGAGCAGTTCTTC	CASSIIGTGENEQFF
many	TRBV12-3/TRBV12-4	TRBJ2-4	TRBD2	TGTGCCAGCAGTTTAGCGCGGGCTAGCGGGGGGCTTCCGGCCAAAAACATTCAGTACTTC	CASSLARASGGLPAKNIQYF
NA	TRBV7-2	TRBJ2-3	NA	TGTGCCAGCAGCTTCCCAGCGTCAGATACGCAGTATTTT	CASSFPASDTQYF
NA	TRBV27	TRBJ2-4	NA	TGTGCCAGCAGTAGTCGGTCAACAGTAGCCAAAAACATTCAGTACTTC	CASSSRSTVAKNIQYF